These T cell receptor beta chains were read from a single sample in a study of shared clonotypes between healthy human individuals. The protocol was immunoSEQ multiplex PCR, while the TCRdb copy is restricted to in-frame clones and leaves out a portion. There are 170,000 or so clones in the sample; approximately 70% occur only once, and about 9.4% lies in the top ten. Sequencing was carried out using memory CD4+ T cells sorted from blood. Receptor source: a man younger than 45 in good health. CDR3s include the opening cysteine and the closing phenylalanine or tryptophan. Fields, in order: D gene, V gene, clone size, J gene, CDR3 DNA, CDR3 protein. The D gene is left open where the match is weak. Rows give clone size only sometimes, using once, few, many, or a class for an expanded clone.

d_gene: TRBD1
v_gene: TRBV6-6
abundance: .
j_gene: TRBJ1-2
CDR3nt: TGTGCCACCCGGACAGGGGCCAACTATGGCTACACCTTC
CDR3aa: CATRTGANYGYTF

d_gene: .
v_gene: TRBV7-2
abundance: few
j_gene: TRBJ2-5
CDR3nt: TGTGCCAGCAGCTTAGTACCGCTAGCGAGAAATCAAGAGACCCAGTACTTC
CDR3aa: CASSLVPLARNQETQYF

d_gene: TRBD1
v_gene: TRBV6-6
abundance: .
j_gene: TRBJ1-4
CDR3nt: TGTGCCAGCAGAGTAACGGGGGAGGGGGCTTTGGAAAAACTGTTTTTT
CDR3aa: CASRVTGEGALEKLFF

d_gene: .
v_gene: TRBV27
abundance: .
j_gene: TRBJ1-1
CDR3nt: TGTGCCAGCAGTTTGGCGGGTGGAACTGAAGCTTTCTTT
CDR3aa: CASSLAGGTEAFF

d_gene: TRBD2
v_gene: TRBV10-3
abundance: .
j_gene: TRBJ2-3
CDR3nt: TGTGCCATCAAAGCGGGGATGGGTAGCGCAGATACGCAGTATTTT
CDR3aa: CAIKAGMGSADTQYF

d_gene: TRBD2
v_gene: TRBV25-1
abundance: .
j_gene: TRBJ2-1
CDR3nt: TGTGCCAGCAGGGCTAGCGGGCCAACCTACAATGAGCAGTTCTTC
CDR3aa: CASRASGPTYNEQFF

d_gene: .
v_gene: TRBV2
abundance: many
j_gene: TRBJ1-1
CDR3nt: TGTGCCAGCAGTCTCCAGGGTGCGGGCACTGAAGCTTTCTTT
CDR3aa: CASSLQGAGTEAFF

d_gene: .
v_gene: TRBV25-1
abundance: many
j_gene: TRBJ1-2
CDR3nt: TGTGCCAGCAGTATCGTATCCGGCGGCGGCTACACCTTC
CDR3aa: CASSIVSGGGYTF

d_gene: .
v_gene: TRBV19
abundance: .
j_gene: TRBJ1-2
CDR3nt: TGTGCCAGTAGTATTTCTCGGGACATATGGTACACCTTC
CDR3aa: CASSISRDIWYTF

d_gene: TRBD2
v_gene: TRBV4-2
abundance: few
j_gene: TRBJ2-7
CDR3nt: TGTGCCAGCAGCCAAGATAGCGGGAGGACCTACGAGCAGTACTTC
CDR3aa: CASSQDSGRTYEQYF

d_gene: .
v_gene: TRBV4-1
abundance: .
j_gene: TRBJ2-1
CDR3nt: TGCGCCAGCAGCTTTGGGGGTCTAAGAGATGAGCAGTTCTTC
CDR3aa: CASSFGGLRDEQFF

d_gene: .
v_gene: TRBV9
abundance: many
j_gene: TRBJ1-2
CDR3nt: TGTGCCAGCAGCGTGGGTGTTAACTATGGCTACACCTTC
CDR3aa: CASSVGVNYGYTF

d_gene: .
v_gene: TRBV28
abundance: .
j_gene: TRBJ2-6
CDR3nt: TGTGCCAGCAGTTTATTTACAGGGGCCAACGTCCTGACTTTC
CDR3aa: CASSLFTGANVLTF

d_gene: TRBD2
v_gene: TRBV4-2
abundance: .
j_gene: TRBJ2-5
CDR3nt: TGTGCCAGCAGCCAAGAGGATAGACTAGCAGAGACCCAGTACTTC
CDR3aa: CASSQEDRLAETQYF

d_gene: .
v_gene: TRBV11-2
abundance: .
j_gene: TRBJ1-1
CDR3nt: TGTGCCAGCAGCTTAGAGGCAGGGTTGACTGAAGCTTTCTTT
CDR3aa: CASSLEAGLTEAFF